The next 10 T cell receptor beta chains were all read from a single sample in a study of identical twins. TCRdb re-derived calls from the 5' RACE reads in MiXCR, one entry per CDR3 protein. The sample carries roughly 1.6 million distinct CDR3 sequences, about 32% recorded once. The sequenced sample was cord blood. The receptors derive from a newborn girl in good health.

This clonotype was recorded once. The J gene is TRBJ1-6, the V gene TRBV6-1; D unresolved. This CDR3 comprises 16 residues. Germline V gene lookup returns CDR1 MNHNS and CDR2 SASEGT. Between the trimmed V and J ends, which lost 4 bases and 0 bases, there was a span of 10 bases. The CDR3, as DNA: TGTGCCAGCAGTGGACGGGAAAGCTCCTATAATTCACCCCTCCACTTT. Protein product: CASSGRESSYNSPLHF.

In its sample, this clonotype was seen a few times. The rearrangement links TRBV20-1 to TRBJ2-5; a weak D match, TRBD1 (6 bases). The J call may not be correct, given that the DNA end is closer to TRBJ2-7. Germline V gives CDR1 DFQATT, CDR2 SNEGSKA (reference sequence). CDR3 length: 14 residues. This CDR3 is CSARGTGRAYEQYF. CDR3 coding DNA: TGCAGTGCTAGAGGAACAGGGAGAGCTTACGAGCAGTACTTC.

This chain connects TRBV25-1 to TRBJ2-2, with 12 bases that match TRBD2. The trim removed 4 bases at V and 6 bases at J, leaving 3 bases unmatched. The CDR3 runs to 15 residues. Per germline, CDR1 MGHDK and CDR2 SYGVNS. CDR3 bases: TGTGCCAGCAGTGTCCGGACTAGCGGGGCCGGGGAGCTGTTTTTT. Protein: CASSVRTSGAGELFF.

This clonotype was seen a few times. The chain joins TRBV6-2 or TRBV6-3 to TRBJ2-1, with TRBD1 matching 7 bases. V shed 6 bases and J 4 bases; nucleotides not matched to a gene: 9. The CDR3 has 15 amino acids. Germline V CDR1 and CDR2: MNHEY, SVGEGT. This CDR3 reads CASRSHRTGYNEQFF. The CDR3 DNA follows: TGTGCCAGCAGATCGCACAGGACAGGTTACAATGAGCAGTTCTTC.

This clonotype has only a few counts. The CDR3, as DNA: TGTGCCAGCAGCCTGGGGACTAGCGGTTTGGAGCAGTACTTC. The encoded protein is CASSLGTSGLEQYF. The J gene is TRBJ2-7, the V gene TRBV3-1, with 11 bases lining up with TRBD2. CDR3 size: 14 residues. The trim removed 4 bases at V and 7 bases at J, leaving 6 bases unmatched. Germline CDR1 is LGHDT and CDR2 is YNNKEL (reference sequence).

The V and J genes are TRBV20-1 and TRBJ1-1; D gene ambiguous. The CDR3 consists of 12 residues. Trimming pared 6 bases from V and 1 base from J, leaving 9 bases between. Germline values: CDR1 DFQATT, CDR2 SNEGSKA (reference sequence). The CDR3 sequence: CSAASRNTEAFF. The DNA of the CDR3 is TGCAGTGCCGCCAGCCGGAACACTGAAGCTTTCTTT.

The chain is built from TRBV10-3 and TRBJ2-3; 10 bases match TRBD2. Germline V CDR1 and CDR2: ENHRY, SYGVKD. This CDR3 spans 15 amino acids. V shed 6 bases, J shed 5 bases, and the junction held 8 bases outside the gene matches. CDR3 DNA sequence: TGTGCCATCAGCGTTTATAAGCGGGAGGGAGATACGCAGTATTTT. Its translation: CAISVYKREGDTQYF.

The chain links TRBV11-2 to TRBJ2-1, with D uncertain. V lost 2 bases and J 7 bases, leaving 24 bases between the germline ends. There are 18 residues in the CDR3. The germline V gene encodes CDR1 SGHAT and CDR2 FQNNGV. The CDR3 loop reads CASSLISSLRPLGNEQFF. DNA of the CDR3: TGTGCCAGCAGCTTAATTAGCTCGTTGCGACCCCTTGGGAATGAGCAGTTCTTC. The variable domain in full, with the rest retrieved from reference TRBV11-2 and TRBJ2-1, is EAGVAQSPRYKIIEKRQSVAFWCNPISGHATLYWYQQILGQGPKLLIQFQNNGVVDDSQLPKDRFSAERLKGVDSTLKIQPAKLEDSAVYLCASSLISSLRPLGNEQFFGPGTRLTVL.

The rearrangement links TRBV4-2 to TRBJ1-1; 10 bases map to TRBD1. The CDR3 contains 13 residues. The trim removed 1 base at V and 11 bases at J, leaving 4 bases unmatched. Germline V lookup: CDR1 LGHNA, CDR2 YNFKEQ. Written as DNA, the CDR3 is TGTGCCAGCAGCCAAGTCACGACAGGGGGCGCTTTCTTT. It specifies CASSQVTTGGAFF.

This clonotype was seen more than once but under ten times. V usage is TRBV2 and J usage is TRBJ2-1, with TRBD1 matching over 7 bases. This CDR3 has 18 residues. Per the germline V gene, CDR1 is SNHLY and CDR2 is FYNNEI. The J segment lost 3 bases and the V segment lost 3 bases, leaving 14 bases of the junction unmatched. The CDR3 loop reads CASSEASPGQSFYNEQFF. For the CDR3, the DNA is TGTGCCAGCAGTGAGGCGTCTCCGGGACAGTCCTTCTACAATGAGCAGTTCTTC.